The clone carrying this TCR beta chain was observed at least ten times. TCRdb reprocessed the PCR reads using MiXCR. The sample has 21,000 or so clones; approximately 23% are singletons. The source of the sample is a study of metastatic and nonmetastatic thyroid tumors. Trimming took off 8 bases at V and 4 bases at J, with 9 bases between the two ends. The CDR3 sequence is 12 residues long. Germline CDR1 reads MDHEN; CDR2 reads SYDVKM. No treatment had been given to any patient before thyroid surgery. This clonotype was sampled from a female donor with papillary thyroid cancer or a benign thyroid nodule (not recorded which). Some clones in this sample may be carry-over from other donors' samples. Specimen: tumor tissue. The V and J genes are TRBV28 and TRBJ1-5; D not certain. CDR3 in amino acids: CASPDTNQPQHF. The CDR3 nucleotides are TGTGCCAGCCCGGATACGAATCAGCCCCAGCATTTT.